A selection of T cell receptor beta chains follows, all from one sample in a study of T-cell memory formation after mild COVID-19. TCRdb redid the calling of the 5' RACE reads with MiXCR, one entry per CDR3 protein. The sample lists about 400,000 distinct CDR3 sequences, around a quarter occurring once. The sample consisted of PBMCs or a T cell subset sorted from them (not recorded which). Source of these receptors: an adult woman who had mild COVID-19 (a few samples of this study predate the infection). Cell type and time point are not known. The CDR3 runs from the conserved cysteine through the conserved F or W. D genes are given only for firm matches. Some rows mark clone size as missing; the rest say once, few, many or name a class of expanded clone.

TRBJ1-1 TRBD1 NA TRBV12-3/TRBV12-4 TGTGCCAGCAGTTCCGGGACAGGGAAGGTCGTCGGCACTGAAGCTTTCTTT CASSSGTGKVVGTEAFF
TRBJ1-1 NA once TRBV4-1 TGCGCCAGCAGCCACAGAACAGGCCGGGGTGAAGCTTTCTTT CASSHRTGRGEAFF
TRBJ2-5 TRBD2 few TRBV11-3 TGTGCCAGCAGCCAAGCGGGAGTAGGGCAAGAGACCCAGTACTTC CASSQAGVGQETQYF
TRBJ2-5 TRBD2 NA TRBV19 TGTGCCAGTAGTATAGTCCCCGGGACTAGCGGGATAACGGAGACCCAGTACTTC CASSIVPGTSGITETQYF
TRBJ1-2 TRBD1 NA TRBV12-3/TRBV12-4 TGTGCCAGCAGGGGACAGGGGGGGCTAGGCTATGGCTACACCTTC CASRGQGGLGYGYTF
TRBJ1-1 NA few TRBV14 TGTGCCAGCAGCCAGAGCGGGTCCAGGGGCTCTGAAGCTTTCTTT CASSQSGSRGSEAFF
TRBJ2-4 NA once TRBV11-3 TGTGCCAGCAGCCAGGCCAGGGGGGACAAGTACTTC CASSQARGDKYF
TRBJ1-1 NA few TRBV5-1 TGCGCCAGCAGCCGGGGGACGGGGGCGATTGGCACTGAAGCTTTCTTT CASSRGTGAIGTEAFF
TRBJ1-2 NA NA TRBV25-1 TGTGCCAGCAGTGAGGTCAACAGGGAGTATGGCTACACCTTC CASSEVNREYGYTF
TRBJ2-5 TRBD1 NA TRBV4-3 TGCGCCAGCAGCCAGACGGACAGGCTCCAAGAGACCCAGTACTTC CASSQTDRLQETQYF
TRBJ2-1 NA few TRBV7-3 TGTGCCAGCAGCTTAACGACGGTTAGGGATGAGCAGTTCTTC CASSLTTVRDEQFF
TRBJ2-1 NA NA TRBV2 TGTGCCAGCAGAGAATGGGACCTAAGCTCCTACAATGAGCAGTTCTTC CASREWDLSSYNEQFF
TRBJ2-1 NA few TRBV7-9 TGTGCCAGCAGCCTCTCTGTGGGAGGTAATGAGCAGTTCTTC CASSLSVGGNEQFF
TRBJ2-6 NA NA TRBV6-5 TGTGCCAGCAGTTACACGGGACAACTGCCTGGGGCCAACGTCCTGACTTTC CASSYTGQLPGANVLTF
TRBJ1-1 NA few TRBV6-6 TGTGCCAGCAGGAACGAGCGGGACGGGGGATTCGCTGAAGCTTTCTTT CASRNERDGGFAEAFF
TRBJ1-1 TRBD1 NA TRBV7-8 TGTGCCAGCAGCTCCAGGGGGTTTGGGTACACTGAAGCTTTCTTT CASSSRGFGYTEAFF
TRBJ2-5 TRBD2 NA TRBV5-1 TGCGCCAGCAGCTTGGATAGCGGGGAATTCCAAGAGACCCAGTACTTC CASSLDSGEFQETQYF
TRBJ2-3 TRBD2 NA TRBV7-3 TGTGCCAGCAGCTTAACGGCGGGGGGGCAATATACGCAGTATTTT CASSLTAGGQYTQYF
TRBJ1-2 NA NA TRBV6-5 TGTGCCAGCAGTTCCCTAGCCCCGGGCTATGGCTACACCTTC CASSSLAPGYGYTF
TRBJ2-1 NA few TRBV6-2/TRBV6-3 TGTGCCAGCAGTTCGTGGGAGCGCGAGCAGTTCTTC CASSSWEREQFF
TRBJ2-7 NA few TRBV2 TGTGCCAGCAGGGGGGGACAGATCTCCTACGAGCAGTACTTC CASRGGQISYEQYF
TRBJ2-1 TRBD2 NA TRBV18 TGTGCCAGCTCACCCGAAGGGAGGACTAGCGTTTTCAATGAGCAGTTCTTC CASSPEGRTSVFNEQFF
TRBJ2-5 NA NA TRBV3-1 TGTGCCAGCAGCCAAGATGGTTCGGGGCGATCCCAGTACTTC CASSQDGSGRSQYF
TRBJ2-3 TRBD2 NA TRBV12-3/TRBV12-4 TGTGCCAGCAGTTTGGGGCTAGCGGGGACTAGCACAGATACGCAGTATTTT CASSLGLAGTSTDTQYF
TRBJ1-1 NA few TRBV2 TGTGCCAGCGGAAAGGACGAAGCTTTCTTT CASGKDEAFF
TRBJ2-7 TRBD2 few TRBV20-1 TGCAGTGCTAATAAAGAGGGACTAGCGTCCTACGAGCAGTACTTC CSANKEGLASYEQYF
TRBJ1-2 NA few TRBV9 TGTGCCAGCAGCTCAGGGGAAGGCTACACCTTC CASSSGEGYTF
TRBJ2-7 NA few TRBV7-9 TGTGCCAGCAGCTCAGCTCCGGGACAATCGAGAGAGCAGTACTTC CASSSAPGQSREQYF
TRBJ2-2 TRBD1 NA TRBV7-6 TGTGCCAGCAGCCTTGGACAGGGAACAGCTATGGGGGAGCTGTTTTTT CASSLGQGTAMGELFF
TRBJ2-7 TRBD2 NA TRBV3-1 TGTGCCAGCAGCCAAGAGTGGGCTAGCGGAATCTACGAGCAGTACTTC CASSQEWASGIYEQYF
TRBJ1-1 NA NA TRBV5-1 TGCGCCAGCAGCTCATCGACGGGTAGGGACACTGAAGCTTTCTTT CASSSSTGRDTEAFF
TRBJ2-7 TRBD1 few TRBV12-3/TRBV12-4 TGTGCCAGCACCCTGGGACAGGGGGCGTTATACGAGCAGTACTTC CASTLGQGALYEQYF
TRBJ2-7 NA many TRBV4-3 TGCGCCAGCAGCCAAGGGGCGACAGGTGAGACCTACGAGCAGTACTTC CASSQGATGETYEQYF
TRBJ2-1 NA NA TRBV20-1 TGCAGTGCCCCGAGAACCCCAGGCCCCTACAATGAGCAGTTCTTC CSAPRTPGPYNEQFF
TRBJ2-2 NA few TRBV24-1 TGTGCCACCAGTGACCGCGGGACGGCCGGGGAGCTGTTTTTT CATSDRGTAGELFF
TRBJ1-2 NA NA TRBV29-1 TGCAGCGTTGTATCGATGGGGACCTTTGGCTATGGCTACACCTTC CSVVSMGTFGYGYTF
TRBJ2-1 TRBD2 many TRBV7-3 TGTGCCAGCAGCCCCCCTGGACTAGCGGGGGCCAATGAGCAGTTCTTC CASSPPGLAGANEQFF
TRBJ2-1 NA NA TRBV15 TGTGCCACCAGCAGAGATACGGCGGCCCCTTACAATGAGCAGTTCTTC CATSRDTAAPYNEQFF
TRBJ2-5 NA few TRBV4-1 TGCGCCAGCAGCCAAGGCCCAGCTGAGGGGGAGACCCAGTACTTC CASSQGPAEGETQYF
TRBJ2-7 TRBD2 NA TRBV20-1 TGCAGTGCTAGGGCGTTGACTAGCGGGAGTTACGAGCAGTACTTC CSARALTSGSYEQYF
TRBJ2-1 NA NA TRBV20-1 TGCAGCCTTAGGGGGAGCCAATCCTACAATGAGCAGTTCTTC CSLRGSQSYNEQFF
TRBJ2-2 NA few TRBV7-9 TGTGCCAGCAGCAGAACAGGGTCCGGGGAGCTGTTTTTT CASSRTGSGELFF
TRBJ2-7 TRBD1 NA TRBV29-1 TGCAGCGTTGAATTTGGGGACAGGGGAATTAACGAGCAGTACTTC CSVEFGDRGINEQYF
TRBJ2-2 TRBD2 many TRBV12-3/TRBV12-4 TGTGCCAGCGGACTAGCGGCACACACCGGGGAGCTGTTTTTT CASGLAAHTGELFF
TRBJ2-5 TRBD2 few TRBV7-6 TGTGCCAGCAGCTTAGCCCCTAGCGGGGTTAGGGAGACCCAGTACTTC CASSLAPSGVRETQYF
TRBJ2-3 TRBD2 few TRBV7-9 TGTGCCAGCAGCCCAGAGGGCCTAGCGGCAGATACGCAGTATTTT CASSPEGLAADTQYF
TRBJ1-6 TRBD1 once TRBV20-1 TGCGGAGCAGGGGGTTTTAATTCACCCCTCCACTTT CGAGGFNSPLHF
TRBJ2-1 TRBD2 few TRBV12-3/TRBV12-4 TGTGCCAGCAGCCCGGAGGCAGCGGGGAGCTACAATGAGCAGTTCTTC CASSPEAAGSYNEQFF
TRBJ2-7 NA few TRBV29-1 TGCAGCGTGTCAGGCGGGACAGCAGAGTACGAGCAGTACTTC CSVSGGTAEYEQYF
TRBJ1-4 TRBD1 few TRBV6-6 TGTGCCAGCAGTTACAATCCGGGACAGGGTAATGAAAAACTGTTTTTT CASSYNPGQGNEKLFF
TRBJ2-3 TRBD2 few TRBV4-3 TGCGCCAGCAGCCAAGCCCGAATTCTAGCGGGAGGAAATCGTTTTGATACGCAGTATTTT CASSQARILAGGNRFDTQYF
TRBJ2-1 TRBD2 NA TRBV7-2 TGTGCCAGCAGCCATCCTAGCGGGAGGGCCTACAATGAGCAGTTCTTC CASSHPSGRAYNEQFF
TRBJ2-7 NA few TRBV6-5 TGTGCCAGCAGTTACTCGGTCCCAGGGAAAGGCTACGAGCAGTACTTC CASSYSVPGKGYEQYF
TRBJ2-5 NA NA TRBV6-1 TGTGCCAGCAGTGAGACCCCCGGCCGGGAGACCCAGTACTTC CASSETPGRETQYF